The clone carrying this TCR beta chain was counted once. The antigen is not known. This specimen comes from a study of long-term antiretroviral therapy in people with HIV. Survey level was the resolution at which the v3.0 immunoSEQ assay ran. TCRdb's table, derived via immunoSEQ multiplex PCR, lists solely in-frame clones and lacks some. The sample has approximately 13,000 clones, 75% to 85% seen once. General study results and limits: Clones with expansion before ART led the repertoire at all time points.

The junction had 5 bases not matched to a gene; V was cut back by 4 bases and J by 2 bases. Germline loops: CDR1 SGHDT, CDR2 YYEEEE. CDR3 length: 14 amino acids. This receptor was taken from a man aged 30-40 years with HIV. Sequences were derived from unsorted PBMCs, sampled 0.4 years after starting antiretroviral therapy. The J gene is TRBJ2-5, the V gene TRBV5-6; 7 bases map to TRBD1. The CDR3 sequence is CASSVGTVQETQYF. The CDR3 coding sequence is TGTGCCAGCAGCGTTGGGACAGTTCAAGAGACCCAGTACTTC.